This TCR beta chain was identified in a study of T cells in Graves' hyperthyroidism and ophthalmopathy. PBMCs stemmed from 10 ml fresh peripheral blood. The table lists this clonotype with a few counts. CDR3 length: 15 residues. CDR1 SNHLY and CDR2 FYNNEI come from the germline V gene. The V end was cut by 5 bases, the J end by 4 bases, with 14 bases between. RNA transcripts were the template for amplifying TCR beta CDR3 regions. The TCR CDR3 first-round RT-PCR relied on the HTBI primer set. Each CDR3 protein gets one entry after TCRdb re-called the multiplex PCR reads with MiXCR. This repertoire shows 800,000 or so distinct CDR3 sequences, about two fifths found once; its top ten account for more than 7%.

The gene calls are TRBV2 and TRBJ2-2; D is unclear. This receptor was taken from a man between 18 and 35 years old with Graves' hyperthyroidism. The source material was blood. CDR3 loop: CASSYQKEITGELFF. In DNA form, the CDR3 reads TGTGCCAGCAGTTATCAAAAGGAGATCACCGGGGAGCTGTTTTTT.